Described below is a single T cell receptor beta chain sequence and its context. What it binds is not known. This sample stems from a study of Ad26.COV2.S vaccination and SARS-CoV-2 variants. Study outcomes and limitations: Similar non-spike TCR breadth was observed in recipients of vaccine and of placebo.

The treatment was: 15 to 20 received Ad26.COV2.S at low or high dose, single or two shots; 5 received placebo; per-sample allocation not given. Collection of samples fell on day 63 after the first vaccine or placebo injection. An Ad26 vector expressing Wuhan-strain SARS-CoV-2 spike constituted the vaccine. Produced via immunoSEQ multiplex PCR; TCRdb's table is partial and in-frame only. The data contain 350,000 to 500,000 clones, roughly 89% of them seen just once; the ten biggest clones take up around 2.6%. The source was peripheral blood, collected in a trial of Ad26.COV2.S vaccine versus placebo. The sequence came from a person aged 18-60 years who received the Ad26.COV2.S COVID-19 vaccine or a placebo.

The CDR3 loop is CASSDGAPEAKNIQYF. The CDR3 region has the DNA TGTGCCAGCAGTGACGGGGCTCCCGAGGCCAAAAACATTCAGTACTTC. The rearrangement joins TRBV6-4 to TRBJ2-4; D might be TRBD1 (5 bases). Trimming took 2 bases from V and 1 from J, leaving 12 bases between them. CDR3 size: 16 residues. Germline CDR1 reads MRHNA; CDR2 reads SNTAGT.